Described below is a single TCR beta chain sequence and its context. This sample was taken from a study of blood T cell repertoires in COVID-19. V was trimmed by 6 bases and J by 0 bases, leaving 11 bases between them. CDR1 and CDR2 (germline): MDHEN, SYDVKM. The CDR3 totals 14 residues. Original data processing: Nucleated cell number was recorded as an estimate derived from reference gene primer amplification. Clones were sequenced by immunoSEQ multiplex PCR, and TCRdb holds only the in-frame ones, with some missing. From that table come the V and J calls and clone size; the DNA was used to work out D and trimming. The data contain some 130,000 clones, roughly 85% of them seen just once; the ten biggest clones take up less than 4.5%.

This rearrangement joins TRBV28 to TRBJ1-1; weak D call: TRBD1 (5 bases). The sequence derives from a man in his sixties with acute or convalescent COVID-19. Sequencing input: peripheral blood. CDR3 sequence (DNA): TGTGCCAGCAGCAGACAGAGCATGAACACTGAAGCTTTCTTT. This codes for CASSRQSMNTEAFF.